A single sample gave rise to the 18 T cell receptor beta chains below, sequenced in a study of beta chain features in type 1 diabetes. The isolated RNA, all of it, was reverse transcribed, so expressed TCRB transcripts were what got sequenced. Clones were read by immunoSEQ multiplex PCR, and TCRdb kept only the in-frame ones, dropping some. The data show about 260,000 clones, roughly two thirds seen once. Sequencing was carried out using naive CD4+ T cells from blood. These receptors came from a young man in good health.

This chain connects TRBV5-4 to TRBJ2-5; D is unclear. The CDR3 sequence is 13 residues long. Germline loops: CDR1 SGHNT, CDR2 YYREEE (reference sequence). V lost 0 bases to trimming and J lost 5 bases, with 8 bases between them. The CDR3 DNA sequence: TGTGCCAGCAGCTTGGGGGCAGAGGAGACCCAGTACTTC. This translates into CASSLGAEETQYF.

Comments on this clone: Other DNA sequences in this specimen translate into the identical CDR3. V gene TRBV29-1 combines with J gene TRBJ2-5, with TRBD1 matching 7 bases. Germline-derived CDR1 and CDR2 are SQVTM and ANQGSEA. The CDR3 covers 12 residues. The junction had 6 bases not matched to a gene; V was cut back by 6 bases and J by 5 bases. The CDR3 DNA sequence: TGCAGCGTAGAGGGGGCAGGGGAGACCCAGTACTTC. Translated, it gives CSVEGAGETQYF.

The genes are TRBV7-9 and TRBJ2-7; TRBD2 matches 8 bases. The CDR3 has 16 residues. The junction had 9 bases not matched to a gene; V was cut back by 5 bases and J by 0 bases. Germline V gene data show CDR1 as SEHNR and CDR2 as FQNEAQ (reference sequence). In DNA form, the CDR3 reads TGTGCCAGCAGCCTTAAAGCGGGAGCCTCCTCCTACGAGCAGTACTTC. Translating gives CASSLKAGASSYEQYF.

J is TRBJ2-4 and V is TRBV5-1; a possible D gene is TRBD2 (5 bases). Germline CDR1 is SGHRS and CDR2 is YFSETQ. This CDR3 is built from 12 residues. The V gene lost 7 bases and the J gene lost 9 bases, with 14 bases spanning the gap. CDR3 residues: CASRSGHGIQYF. In nucleotides, the CDR3 is TGCGCCAGCCGGAGCGGCCATGGCATTCAGTACTTC.

The chain joins TRBV18 to TRBJ2-2, with 8 bases matching TRBD1. The CDR3 covers 15 residues. V lost 5 bases to trimming and J lost 1 base; unmatched junction nucleotides: 3. The germline V gene has CDR1 KGHSH and CDR2 LQKENI. CDR3 coding DNA: TGTGCCAGCTCAAAAGGACAGGGGAACACCGGGGAGCTGTTTTTT. This encodes CASSKGQGNTGELFF.

The CDR3 sequence: CASSVALGQETQYF. CDR3 nucleotide sequence: TGTGCCAGCAGTGTGGCCCTTGGGCAAGAGACCCAGTACTTC. The chain carries TRBV25-1 and TRBJ2-5; no firm D call. The CDR3 length is 14 residues. Per germline, CDR1 MGHDK and CDR2 SYGVNS. Trimming shortened V by 4 bases and J by 2 bases, and 11 bases separated the two germline ends.

The V call is TRBV2, the J call TRBJ2-5; D not resolved. Trimming cost V 3 bases and J 10 bases, with 12 bases left between them. The CDR3 has 12 residues. The germline CDR1 and CDR2 sequences are SNHLY and FYNNEI. The CDR3 nucleotides read TGTGCCAGCAGTGAGGGCAGGTGGCTCCAGTACTTC. It specifies CASSEGRWLQYF.

The table lists this clone with a few counts. V is TRBV30 and J is TRBJ1-2; possible D gene TRBD1, 5 bases. The V gene lost 0 bases and the J gene lost 2 bases, with 10 bases spanning the gap. This CDR3 is built from 14 residues. Germline lookup yields CDR1 GTSNPN and CDR2 SVGIG (reference sequence). CDR3 sequence (DNA): TGTGCCTGGAGTGTTCTGGGGACGAACTATGGCTACACCTTC. Encoded protein: CAWSVLGTNYGYTF.

This clone was counted a few times. V is TRBV18 and J is TRBJ2-4; no clear D gene. Germline values: CDR1 KGHSH, CDR2 LQKENI. V lost 1 base to trimming and J lost 5 bases, with 9 bases between them. The CDR3 length is 14 residues. CDR3 sequence: CASSPLGIQNIQYF. For the CDR3, the DNA is TGTGCCAGCTCACCACTGGGGATCCAAAACATTCAGTACTTC. The complete variable domain, with remaining parts taken from reference TRBV18 and TRBJ2-4, reads NAGVMQNPRHLVRRRGQEARLRCSPMKGHSHVYWYRQLPEEGLKFMVYLQKENIIDESGMPKERFSAEFPKEGPSILRIQQVVRGDSAAYFCASSPLGIQNIQYFGAGTRLSVL.

In this sample, this clone turned up a few times. CDR3 region: CAWSLGSDTQYF. The CDR3, as DNA: TGTGCCTGGAGTTTAGGGAGTGATACGCAGTATTTT. The chain couples TRBV30 to TRBJ2-3, with D possibly TRBD2 on 5 matching bases. V was cut by 2 bases and J by 6 bases, with 9 bases left in between. CDR3 length: 12 amino acids. Germline V gives CDR1 GTSNPN, CDR2 SVGIG (reference sequence).

The sample holds a few counts of this clone. The chain carries TRBV25-1 and TRBJ2-5; D is undetermined. The germline V gene has CDR1 MGHDK and CDR2 SYGVNS. V was pared by 5 bases and J by 1 base, with 5 bases between. The CDR3 runs 12 residues. The CDR3 spells CASSRPQETQYF. Written as DNA, the CDR3 is TGTGCCAGCAGTCGCCCCCAAGAGACCCAGTACTTC.

This rearrangement joins TRBV30 to TRBJ2-3, with 9 bases matching TRBD2. With V trimmed by 3 bases and J by 0 bases, 4 bases remained unmatched. The CDR3 is made up of 15 amino acids. The germline gives CDR1 GTSNPN, CDR2 SVGIG (reference sequence). DNA for the CDR3: TGTGCCTGGAGCGCGGGAGGGCTTAGCACAGATACGCAGTATTTT. It encodes CAWSAGGLSTDTQYF.

The J gene is TRBJ2-5, the V gene TRBV5-1; 12 bases are a match to TRBD1. The V gene end was trimmed by 5 bases and the J gene end by 5 bases; junction bases not matched to a gene: 7. This CDR3 contains 15 residues. The germline gives CDR1 SGHRS, CDR2 YFSETQ. As DNA, the CDR3 is TGCGCCAGCAGGTCTCCGGGACAGGGGGCTGAGACCCAGTACTTC. Protein product: CASRSPGQGAETQYF.

The V call is TRBV18, the J call TRBJ1-2; D possibly corresponds to TRBD1 (5 bases). The germline CDR1 and CDR2 sequences are KGHSH and LQKENI. V was cut by 2 bases and J by 5 bases, with 9 bases left in between. The CDR3 covers 13 residues. The CDR3 DNA reads TGTGCCAGCTCACCAGGGGCCGAGTATGGCTACACCTTC. Its protein is CASSPGAEYGYTF.

The chain recombines TRBV6-1 with TRBJ2-7, with D possibly TRBD1 on 6 matching bases. This CDR3 spans 13 amino acids. Trimming cost V 2 bases and J 5 bases, with 10 bases left between them. The germline V gene encodes CDR1 MNHNS and CDR2 SASEGT. CDR3 amino acids: CASSERGINEQYF. The CDR3 DNA reads TGTGCCAGCAGTGAAAGGGGGATCAACGAGCAGTACTTC.

This rearrangement joins TRBV19 to TRBJ2-7, with 7 bases aligning to TRBD1. The junction had 9 bases not matched to a gene; V was cut back by 5 bases and J by 2 bases. The germline V gene has CDR1 LNHDA and CDR2 SQIVND (reference sequence). The CDR3 spans 15 residues. CDR3 sequence: CASSLRQGETYEQYF. In nucleotides, the CDR3 is TGTGCCAGTAGTCTCAGACAGGGTGAGACCTACGAGCAGTACTTC.

The chain joins TRBV30 to TRBJ2-4; D might be TRBD2 (6 bases). The CDR3 runs to 12 residues. The germline V gene encodes CDR1 GTSNPN and CDR2 SVGIG (reference sequence). Trimming stripped 2 bases from V and 13 bases from J, with 15 bases between. CDR3 residues: CAWSPPGGVQYF. The CDR3 nucleotides are TGTGCCTGGAGTCCCCCCGGGGGAGTACAGTACTTC.

This clone was detected only a few times. This chain connects TRBV30 to TRBJ2-7, with D hard to call. Trimming shortened V by 1 base and J by 3 bases, and 7 bases separated the two germline ends. CDR3 length equals 12 residues. Germline CDR1 is GTSNPN and CDR2 is SVGIG (reference sequence). The CDR3 here is CAWSGALYEQYF. The CDR3 coding sequence is TGTGCCTGGAGTGGTGCCCTCTACGAGCAGTACTTC.